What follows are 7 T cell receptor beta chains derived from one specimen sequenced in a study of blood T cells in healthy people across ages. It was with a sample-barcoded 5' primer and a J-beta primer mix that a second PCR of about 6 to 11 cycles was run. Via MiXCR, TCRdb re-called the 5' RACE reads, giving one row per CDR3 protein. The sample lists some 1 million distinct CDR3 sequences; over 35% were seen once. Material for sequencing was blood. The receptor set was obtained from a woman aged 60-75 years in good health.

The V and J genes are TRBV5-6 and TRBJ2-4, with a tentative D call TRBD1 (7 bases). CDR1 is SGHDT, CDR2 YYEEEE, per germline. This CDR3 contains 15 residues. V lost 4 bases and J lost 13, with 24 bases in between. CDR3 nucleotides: TGTGCCAGCAGCCTGACAGGGTTCCCTCCGGGGGAGCAGTACTTC. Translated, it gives CASSLTGFPPGEQYF.

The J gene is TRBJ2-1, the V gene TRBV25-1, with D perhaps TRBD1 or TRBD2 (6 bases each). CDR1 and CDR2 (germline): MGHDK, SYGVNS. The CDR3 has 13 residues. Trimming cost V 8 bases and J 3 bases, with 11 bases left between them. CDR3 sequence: CASGGLNYNEQFF. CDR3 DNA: TGTGCCAGCGGGGGGCTTAACTACAATGAGCAGTTCTTC.

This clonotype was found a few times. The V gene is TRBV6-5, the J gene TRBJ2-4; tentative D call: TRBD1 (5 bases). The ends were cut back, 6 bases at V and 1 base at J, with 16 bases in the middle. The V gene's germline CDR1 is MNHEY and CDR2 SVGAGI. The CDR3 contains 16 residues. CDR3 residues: CASSLTDDGAKNIQYF. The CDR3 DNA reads TGTGCCAGCAGCCTGACAGATGATGGGGCCAAAAACATTCAGTACTTC.

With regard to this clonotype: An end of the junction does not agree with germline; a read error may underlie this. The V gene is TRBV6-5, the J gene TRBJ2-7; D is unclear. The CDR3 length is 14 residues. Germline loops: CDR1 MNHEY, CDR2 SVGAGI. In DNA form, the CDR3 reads TGTGCCAGCAGGTACTCCACAGCTAGCTACGAGCAGTACTTC. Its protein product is CASRYSTASYEQYF.

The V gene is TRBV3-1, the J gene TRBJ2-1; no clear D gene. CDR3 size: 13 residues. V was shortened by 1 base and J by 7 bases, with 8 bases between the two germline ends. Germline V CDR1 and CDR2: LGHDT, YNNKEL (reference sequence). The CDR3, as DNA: TGTGCCAGCAGCCAAGGACTCTTAAATGAGCAGTTCTTC. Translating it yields CASSQGLLNEQFF.

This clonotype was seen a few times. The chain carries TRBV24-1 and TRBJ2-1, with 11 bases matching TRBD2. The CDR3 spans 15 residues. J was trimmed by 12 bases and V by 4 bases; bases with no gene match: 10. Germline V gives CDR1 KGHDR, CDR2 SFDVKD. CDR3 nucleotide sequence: TGTGCCACCAGTGAGGGGGGACTAGCGGCCGGAACGCAGTTCTTC. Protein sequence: CATSEGGLAAGTQFF.

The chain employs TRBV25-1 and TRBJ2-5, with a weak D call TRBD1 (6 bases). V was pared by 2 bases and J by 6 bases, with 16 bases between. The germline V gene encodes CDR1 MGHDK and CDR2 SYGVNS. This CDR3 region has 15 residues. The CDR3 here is CASSEGAGESKTQYF. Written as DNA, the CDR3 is TGTGCCAGCAGTGAAGGGGCAGGGGAATCGAAGACCCAGTACTTC.